This T cell receptor beta chain derives from a study of T cell repertoires in cytomegalovirus infection (dated by TCRdb to between 2019 and 2020). Notes on the research overall: Because public TCR beta signatures pointed to carriage of CMV infection together with the matching HLA type, the HLA type of each donor mattered for the analysis.

V drops 6 bases and J drops 9 bases, leaving 12 bases in between. Including cysteine and phenylalanine, the CDR3 has 11 amino acids. Solely the CDR3 DNA is kept, with 33 bases framed from the first base. Taken from the germline V gene (reference sequence), the CDR1 and CDR2 loops are DFQATT and SNEGSKA. To note about this clonotype: The antigen this receptor binds is unknown. No much larger clonotype is one base removed from it; base qualities were not supplied.

Paper-wide results and their limitations: The ex vivo response was dominated by HLA-C-restricted CMV-specific TCR beta clonotypes, which also provided the single most frequent clonotype in two of eight donors. In both this cohort and an independent approximately 400-donor cohort, the cumulative frequency of public TCR beta family members distinguished carriers of CMV infection plus the relevant HLA type.

This sample was sequenced with an Illumina HiSeq 1500. Clones were called with MiXCR by TCRdb after fastp trimmed the public reads at Q25, and only in-frame beta chains were retained. Rows with a matching CDR3 protein are joined into one entry that keeps the most common DNA and genes. This sample gives just over 300,000 distinct CDR3 sequences in total; about 17% of them show up just once. Together, the top ten hold 12% of the sample. The V and J genes are TRBV20-1 and TRBJ2-1; no D gene call is confident. The sample consisted of PBMCs. The sequence was collected from a human donor in good health (CMV status not recorded). Some clones in this sample may be carry-over from other donors' samples. The CDR3 protein: CSAAVSTEQFF. The DNA sequence is as follows: TGCAGTGCGGCCGTCTCGACTGAGCAGTTCTTC.